What follows are 21 T cell receptor beta chains derived from one specimen sequenced in a study of cytomegalovirus exposure and HLA in healthy donors. Using immunoSEQ multiplex PCR, the repertoire was profiled, and TCRdb retains in-frame clones only, with some absent. The sample consists of approximately 120,000 clones, around 94% of them appearing once. The source material was PBMCs. The receptors were gathered from a woman between 18 and 29 years old in good health and CMV-seronegative.

This clone was counted only a few times. The genes are TRBV25-1 and TRBJ1-2, with D possibly matching TRBD1 (5 bases). This CDR3 is 16 amino acids long. In germline, CDR1 is MGHDK, CDR2 SYGVNS. V was cut by 1 base and J by 3 bases, with 15 bases left in between. Here the CDR3 reads CASSEWTAGHDYGYTF. CDR3 nucleotide sequence: TGTGCCAGCAGTGAATGGACGGCAGGGCATGACTATGGCTACACCTTC.

The count of this clone is one. The V call is TRBV11-3, the J call TRBJ2-5; TRBD1 might be the D (5 bases). Germline V gives CDR1 SGHNT, CDR2 YENEEA. This CDR3 spans 13 amino acids. V lost 5 bases to trimming and J lost 4 bases, with 11 bases between them. The CDR3, as DNA: TGTGCCAGCAGCACAGGACATTCAGAGACCCAGTACTTC. Its protein is CASSTGHSETQYF. The full variable domain, its missing parts supplied by reference TRBV11-3 and TRBJ2-5, is EAGVVQSPRYKIIEKKQPVAFWCNPISGHNTLYWYLQNLGQGPELLIRYENEEAVDDSQLPKDRFSAERLKGVDSTLKIQPAELGDSAVYLCASSTGHSETQYFGPGTRLLVL.

This chain links TRBV4-1 with TRBJ2-5; D ambiguous. Germline V CDR1 and CDR2: MGHRA, YSYEKL. This CDR3 is built from 12 residues. Trimming removed 8 bases at V and 2 bases at J, with 9 bases between. Here the CDR3 reads CASGAPQETQYF. As DNA, the CDR3 is TGCGCCAGCGGAGCGCCACAAGAGACCCAGTACTTC.

For the CDR3, the DNA is TGTGCCAGCAGTTCATTAACAGGGCTACGGGGCAATCAGCCCCAGCATTTT. It translates to CASSSLTGLRGNQPQHF. The rearrangement uses TRBV27 and TRBJ1-5; D is perhaps TRBD1 (6 bases). The CDR3 runs 17 residues. V lost 4 bases and J lost 2, with 18 bases in between. The germline gives CDR1 MNHEY, CDR2 SMNVEV (reference sequence).

The chain combines TRBV19 with TRBJ2-2; D gene ambiguous. CDR3 length: 15 residues. CDR1 and CDR2 (germline): LNHDA, SQIVND (reference sequence). The V and J ends lost 2 bases and 3 bases respectively, with 10 bases between them. The DNA for the CDR3 is TGTGCCAGTAGTATATCGTACGGGTACACCGGGGAGCTGTTTTTT. Protein: CASSISYGYTGELFF.

The chain employs TRBV5-1 and TRBJ2-3, with TRBD2 matching over 10 bases. V lost 4 bases, J lost 3 bases, and 11 bases stayed unmatched. CDR1 is SGHRS, CDR2 YFSETQ, per germline. The CDR3 loop spans 17 amino acids. Here the CDR3 DNA reads TGCGCCAGCAGCATGGGTCGGACTAGCGGTAAGACAGATACGCAGTATTTT. Translating it yields CASSMGRTSGKTDTQYF.

The rearrangement joins TRBV28 to TRBJ1-3; D gene unclear. The V gene's germline CDR1 is MDHEN and CDR2 SYDVKM. V lost 5 bases to trimming and J lost 0 bases, with 11 bases between them. This CDR3 spans 15 amino acids. CDR3 protein: CASSPTASSGNTIYF. Here the CDR3 DNA reads TGTGCCAGCAGTCCTACTGCGAGCTCTGGAAACACCATATATTTT.

The chain combines TRBV29-1 with TRBJ2-2; D perhaps matches TRBD1 (6 bases). CDR3 length equals 12 residues. From germline, CDR1 is SQVTM and CDR2 ANQGSEA. The V gene lost 6 bases and the J gene lost 5 bases, with 10 bases spanning the gap. CDR3 in DNA: TGCAGCGTCAGGGGAAGTACCGGGGAGCTGTTTTTT. Amino acid sequence: CSVRGSTGELFF.

The genes are TRBV4-1 and TRBJ2-7; unclear D gene. The CDR3 is 15 residues long. Trimming stripped 0 bases from V and 3 bases from J, with 12 bases between. From germline, CDR1 is MGHRA and CDR2 YSYEKL. The DNA for the CDR3 is TGCGCCAGCAGCCAAGACCCGCGACAACTCTACGAGCAGTACTTC. It codes for CASSQDPRQLYEQYF.

This rearrangement joins TRBV5-1 to TRBJ2-3, with 8 bases that match TRBD1. CDR3 size: 16 residues. CDR1 and CDR2 (germline): SGHRS, YFSETQ. Trimming cost V 0 bases and J 1 base; bases outside gene matches: 4. CDR3 in amino acids: CASSLARGQGTDTQYF. For the CDR3, the DNA is TGCGCCAGCAGCTTGGCCAGGGGACAGGGCACAGATACGCAGTATTTT.

A single count supports this clone. This rearrangement joins TRBV6-5 to TRBJ1-3, with D tentatively TRBD1 (6 bases). In germline, CDR1 is MNHEY, CDR2 SVGAGI. Trimming pared 6 bases from V and 2 bases from J, leaving 14 bases between. CDR3 length equals 15 residues. The CDR3 DNA sequence: TGTGCCAGCAGGCTAAGGGACACCGCTGGAAACACCATATATTTT. Protein sequence: CASRLRDTAGNTIYF.

This chain uses TRBV30 with TRBJ1-1; perhaps TRBD1 as D (5 bases). Looked up from germline, CDR1 is GTSNPN and CDR2 is SVGIG (reference sequence). Trimming left V 2 bases short and J 3 bases short, with 10 bases between. The CDR3 spans 13 residues. CDR3 in DNA: TGTGCCTGGAGTATTTCGGGGGACACTGAAGCTTTCTTT. It yields the protein CAWSISGDTEAFF.

The table lists this clone with a count of one. The rearrangement uses TRBV29-1 and TRBJ1-2, with TRBD1 identical over 7 bases. The ends lost 3 bases at V and 7 bases at J; junction bases unmatched: 8. CDR1 and CDR2 (germline): SQVTM, ANQGSEA. CDR3 length: 13 residues. The CDR3 region has the DNA TGCAGCGTTGATGAACAGGGGATGGGTGGCTACACCTTC. Translation: CSVDEQGMGGYTF.

This chain uses TRBV28 with TRBJ2-2, with TRBD2 matching 7 bases. V lost 4 bases and J lost 4; bases outside the gene matches: 6. The CDR3 extends over 15 amino acids. Germline values: CDR1 MDHEN, CDR2 SYDVKM. For the CDR3, the DNA is TGTGCCAGCAGTTCTAGCGGACCAGGCACCGGGGAGCTGTTTTTT. Its translation: CASSSSGPGTGELFF.

This chain joins TRBV7-2 and TRBJ2-1, with D unresolved. This CDR3 is built from 13 residues. Trimming shortened V by 5 bases and J by 6 bases, and 11 bases separated the two germline ends. Looked up from germline, CDR1 is SGHTA and CDR2 is FQGNSA. CDR3 region: CASSPGRFNEQFF. The CDR3 DNA is TGTGCCAGCAGCCCAGGCCGGTTCAATGAGCAGTTCTTC. The full variable domain, completed using reference TRBV7-2 and TRBJ2-1, is GAGVSQSPSNKVTEKGKDVELRCDPISGHTALYWYRQSLGQGLEFLIYFQGNSAPDKSGLPSDRFSAERTGGSVSTLTIQRTQQEDSAVYLCASSPGRFNEQFFGPGTRLTVL.

The chain is built from TRBV27 and TRBJ1-1, with D hard to call. The CDR3 is 13 amino acids. Germline CDR1 MNHEY, CDR2 SMNVEV (reference sequence). Deletions cut 8 bases from V and 1 base from J, with 11 bases between. CDR3 nucleotides: TGTGCCAGCGGAGCCGGGGAGAACACTGAAGCTTTCTTT. This gives the protein CASGAGENTEAFF.

The J gene is TRBJ1-3, the V gene TRBV5-1; TRBD1 agrees at 9 bases. The CDR3 covers 16 residues. Germline V gene sequence: CDR1 SGHRS, CDR2 YFSETQ. The ends lost 0 bases at V and 3 bases at J; junction bases unmatched: 4. The CDR3 loop reads CASSLGTGDNGNTIYF. The CDR3 region has the DNA TGCGCCAGCAGCTTGGGGACAGGGGATAATGGAAACACCATATATTTT.

The chain recombines TRBV7-3 with TRBJ1-1; D is perhaps TRBD1 (6 bases). The CDR3 contains 16 residues. V lost 1 base and J 5 bases, leaving 17 bases between the germline ends. Germline CDR1 SGHTA, CDR2 FQGTGA. The CDR3 region has the DNA TGTGCCAGCAGCTTAAATCCGGGGGGCGTGTGGACTGAAGCTTTCTTT. This translates into CASSLNPGGVWTEAFF.

The rearrangement uses TRBV4-1 and TRBJ2-1; the D gene is possibly TRBD2 (5 bases). CDR1 is MGHRA, CDR2 YSYEKL, per germline. This CDR3 comprises 16 residues. Trimming cost V 0 bases and J 7 bases, with 16 bases left between them. The CDR3 bases are TGCGCCAGCAGCCAAGAGCTCATCGGGGTAATGAATGAGCAGTTCTTC. Protein sequence: CASSQELIGVMNEQFF.

This clone was counted a single time. This rearrangement joins TRBV28 to TRBJ2-1; a possible D gene is TRBD1 (5 bases). Germline V CDR1 and CDR2: MDHEN, SYDVKM. The CDR3 covers 13 residues. Deletions cut 1 base from V and 4 bases from J, with 5 bases between. The CDR3 DNA sequence: TGTGCCAGCAGTTTATCAGGGTACAATGAGCAGTTCTTC. This sequence encodes CASSLSGYNEQFF.

V and J are TRBV5-1 and TRBJ2-5, with D tentatively TRBD2 (5 bases). This CDR3 region has 17 residues. The V and J ends lost 0 bases and 5 bases respectively, with 20 bases between them. Germline CDR1 SGHRS, CDR2 YFSETQ. CDR3 amino acids: CASSLGVLGSEAETQYF. CDR3 coding DNA: TGCGCCAGCAGCTTGGGGGTATTAGGGAGCGAGGCTGAGACCCAGTACTTC.